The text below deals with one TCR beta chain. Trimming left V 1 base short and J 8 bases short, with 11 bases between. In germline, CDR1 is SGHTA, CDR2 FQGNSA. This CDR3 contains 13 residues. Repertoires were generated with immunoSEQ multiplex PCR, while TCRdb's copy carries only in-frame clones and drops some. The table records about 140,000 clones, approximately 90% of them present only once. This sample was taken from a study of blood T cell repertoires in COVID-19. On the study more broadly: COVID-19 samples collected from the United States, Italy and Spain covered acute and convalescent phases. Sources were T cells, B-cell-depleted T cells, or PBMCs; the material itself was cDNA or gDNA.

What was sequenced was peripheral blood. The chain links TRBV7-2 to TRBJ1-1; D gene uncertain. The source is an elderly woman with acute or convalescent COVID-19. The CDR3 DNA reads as TGTGCCAGCAGCTTAGGTCAGACTGCAGAAGCTTTCTTT. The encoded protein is CASSLGQTAEAFF.